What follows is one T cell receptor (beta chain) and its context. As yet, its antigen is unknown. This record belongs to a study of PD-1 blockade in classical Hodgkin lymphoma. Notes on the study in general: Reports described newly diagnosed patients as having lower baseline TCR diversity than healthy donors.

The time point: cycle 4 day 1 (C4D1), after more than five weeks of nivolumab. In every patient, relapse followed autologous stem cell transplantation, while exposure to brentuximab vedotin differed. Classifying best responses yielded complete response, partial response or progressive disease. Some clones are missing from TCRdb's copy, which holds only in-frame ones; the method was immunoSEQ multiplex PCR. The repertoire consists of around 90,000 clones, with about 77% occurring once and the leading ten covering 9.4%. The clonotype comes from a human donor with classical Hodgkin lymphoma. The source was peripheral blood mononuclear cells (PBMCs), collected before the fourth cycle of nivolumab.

DNA for the CDR3: TGTGCCAGCAGCTTTGGACTAGCGGGGGGCGGGGAGACCCAGTACTTC. This codes for CASSFGLAGGGETQYF. This chain links TRBV11-2 with TRBJ2-5, with TRBD2 matching over 14 bases. Per the germline V gene, CDR1 is SGHAT and CDR2 is FQNNGV. Unmatched junction bases numbered 5, after V lost 3 bases and J lost 5 bases. CDR3 length equals 16 residues.